The source of this T cell receptor beta chain is a study of T cell responses to AZD1222 COVID-19 vaccine. The repertoire was sequenced with immunoSEQ multiplex PCR; TCRdb's copy has only in-frame clones and lacks some. The sample has 69,000 or so clones, 87% seen once. V was trimmed by 4 bases and J by 9 bases, leaving 8 bases between them. This CDR3 spans 11 amino acids. In germline, CDR1 is SGDLS, CDR2 YYNGEE. Concerning this clone itself: The antigen remains unidentified.

Broader study findings: Just 5 to 7 people given AZD1222 tested seropositive at baseline. Rises in breadth and depth of Spike-specific TCRs came after two AZD1222 doses. Spike as a whole was targeted by vaccine-associated CD4 TCRs, dominant at 160-218 and 743-854.

The TCR was taken from an adult who received the AZD1222 COVID-19 vaccine. The chain uses TRBV9 and TRBJ2-1; D is perhaps TRBD1 (6 bases). The sequencing here drew on peripheral blood, taken 28 days after the second AZD1222 dose. The CDR3 DNA reads as TGTGCCAGCAGCTCAGGGGTTGAGCAGTTCTTC. Protein sequence: CASSSGVEQFF. The entire variable domain, with the rest obtained from reference TRBV9 and TRBJ2-1, is as follows: DSGVTQTPKHLITATGQRVTLRCSPRSGDLSVYWYQQSLDQGLQFLIQYYNGEERAKGNILERFSAQQFPDLHSELNLSSLELGDSALYFCASSSGVEQFFGPGTRLTVL.